This T cell receptor beta chain emerged from a study of T-cell memory formation after mild COVID-19. Study details: The two donors had largely donor-specific TCR clusters.

Study-wide findings and caveats: CD4+ contracting clones were found mainly in CM and EM, and CD8+ ones in EMRA. Day 15 to 85 contracting clones showed balanced CD4/CD8; day 15 to 37 expanders favored CD4+.

Libraries for TCRalpha and TCRbeta carried sample barcodes and unique molecular identifiers via 5'RACE. TCRdb fed the 5' RACE reads into MiXCR, producing one record per CDR3 protein. There are about 560,000 distinct CDR3 sequences in the sample; 20% to 25% occur only once, and around 9.2% lies in the top ten. About this clonotype itself: Its antigen is unidentified.

The TCR originated in an adult woman who had mild COVID-19 (a few samples of this study predate the infection). Cell type and time point are not known. Sequences were obtained from PBMCs or a T cell subset sorted from them (not recorded which).

CDR3 region: CASIINRDRGLGANVLTF. CDR3 in DNA: TGTGCCAGCATTATAAACCGGGACAGGGGGCTGGGGGCCAACGTCCTGACTTTC. The chain recombines TRBV12-3 or TRBV12-4 with TRBJ2-6, with 12 bases lining up with TRBD1. The V gene end was trimmed by 7 bases and the J gene end by 4 bases; junction bases not matched to a gene: 11. This CDR3 region has 18 residues.